This is a list of T cell receptor beta chains from one sample in a study of shared clonotypes between healthy human individuals. TCRdb keeps only in-frame clones here, not all; method: immunoSEQ multiplex PCR. The sample lists over 300,000 clones, around 90% occurring once. Sequenced input: memory CD8+ T cells sorted from blood. The source is a man between 18 and 29 years old in good health. Both conserved end residues are part of each CDR3. Fields, in order: V gene, clone size, J gene, D gene, CDR3 protein, CDR3 DNA. A D gene is named only where the DNA matches it firmly. Rows may omit the clone size; those that give it use once, few, many or a size class.

TRBV7-9	.	TRBJ2-7	TRBD2	CASSFRGGRAPYEQYF	TGTGCCAGCAGCTTCCGGGGCGGGAGGGCTCCATACGAGCAGTACTTC
TRBV6-5	.	TRBJ2-2	.	CASSYLQGTNTGELFF	TGTGCCAGCAGTTACCTTCAGGGGACGAACACCGGGGAGCTGTTTTTT
TRBV7-9	.	TRBJ2-7	.	CASSAGRGAREQYF	TGTGCCAGCAGCGCAGGGCGGGGCGCGCGGGAGCAGTACTTC
TRBV6-5	.	TRBJ2-7	.	CASSYARGAQEQYF	TGTGCCAGCAGTTACGCCCGGGGGGCGCAAGAGCAGTACTTC
TRBV6-5	.	TRBJ2-7	.	CASRARQYPLYEQYF	TGTGCCAGCAGAGCCCGACAGTACCCTCTCTACGAGCAGTACTTC
TRBV5-6	.	TRBJ2-1	TRBD2	CASSLGLAGGNEQFF	TGTGCCAGCAGCTTGGGACTAGCGGGAGGGAATGAGCAGTTCTTC
TRBV4-3	few	TRBJ2-7	TRBD1	CASSQDRTGAYEQYF	TGCGCCAGCAGCCAAGATCGGACAGGGGCCTACGAGCAGTACTTC
TRBV7-6	.	TRBJ2-1	TRBD2	CASSHRPLAEIYNEQFF	TGTGCCAGCAGCCACCGACCACTAGCGGAAATCTACAATGAGCAGTTCTTC
TRBV4-1	few	TRBJ1-1	.	CASSQEPGQLNTEAFF	TGCGCCAGCAGCCAAGAACCAGGACAACTGAACACTGAAGCTTTCTTT
TRBV15	.	TRBJ2-7	TRBD1	CATSGDRPSYEQYF	TGTGCCACCAGCGGGGACAGGCCTTCCTACGAGCAGTACTTC
TRBV29-1	.	TRBJ2-5	.	CSVEGRGGTETQYF	TGCAGCGTTGAGGGTAGAGGGGGAACAGAGACCCAGTACTTC
TRBV6-1	.	TRBJ1-3	.	CASSEGAGSGNTIYF	TGTGCCAGCAGTGAAGGGGCGGGCTCTGGAAACACCATATATTTT
TRBV6-6	.	TRBJ2-7	.	CASTSTGVGEQYF	TGTGCCAGCACCTCAACGGGAGTAGGCGAGCAGTACTTC